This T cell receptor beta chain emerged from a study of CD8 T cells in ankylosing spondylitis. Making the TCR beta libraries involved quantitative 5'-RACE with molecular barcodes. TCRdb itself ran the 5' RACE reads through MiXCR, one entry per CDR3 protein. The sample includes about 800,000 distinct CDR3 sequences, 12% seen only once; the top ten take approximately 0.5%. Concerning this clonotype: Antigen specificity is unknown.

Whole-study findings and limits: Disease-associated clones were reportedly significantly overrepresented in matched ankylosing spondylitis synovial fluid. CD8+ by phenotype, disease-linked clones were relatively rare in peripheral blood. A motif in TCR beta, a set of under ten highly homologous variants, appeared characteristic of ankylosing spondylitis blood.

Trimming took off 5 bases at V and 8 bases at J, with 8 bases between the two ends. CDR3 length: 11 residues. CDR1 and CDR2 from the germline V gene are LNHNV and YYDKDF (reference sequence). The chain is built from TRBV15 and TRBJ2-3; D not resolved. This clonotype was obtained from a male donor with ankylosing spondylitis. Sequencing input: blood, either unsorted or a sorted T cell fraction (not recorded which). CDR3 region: CATSGEVTQYF. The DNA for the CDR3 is TGTGCCACCAGCGGCGAGGTTACGCAGTATTTT. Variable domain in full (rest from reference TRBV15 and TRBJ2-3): DAMVIQNPRYQVTQFGKPVTLSCSQTLNHNVMYWYQQKSSQAPKLLFHYYDKDFNNEADTPDNFQSRRPNTSFCFLDIRSPGLGDTAMYLCATSGEVTQYFGPGTRLTVL.